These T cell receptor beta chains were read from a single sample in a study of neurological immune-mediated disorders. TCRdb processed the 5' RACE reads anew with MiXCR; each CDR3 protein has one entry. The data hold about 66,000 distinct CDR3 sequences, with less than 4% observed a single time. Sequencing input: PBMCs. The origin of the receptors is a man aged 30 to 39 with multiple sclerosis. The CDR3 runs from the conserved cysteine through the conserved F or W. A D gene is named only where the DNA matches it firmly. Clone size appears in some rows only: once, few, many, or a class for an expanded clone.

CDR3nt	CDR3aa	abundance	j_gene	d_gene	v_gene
TGCGCCAGCAGCTTGGCTTTTGGCGGGGAGCTGTTTTTT	CASSLAFGGELFF	many	TRBJ2-2	NA	TRBV5-1
TGTGCCAGCAGCGTAGGTATGAACACTGAAGCTTTCTTT	CASSVGMNTEAFF	many	TRBJ1-1	NA	TRBV9
TGTGCCAGCAGCAATCATATGCAAGAGACCCAGTACTTC	CASSNHMQETQYF	many	TRBJ2-5	NA	TRBV11-2
TGCGCCAGCAGCCAAGTGTGGACGGGGCAGCCCCAGAATTTT	CASSQVWTGQPQNF	NA	TRBJ1-5	NA	TRBV4-1
TGTGCCAGCAGCTTCGGGCAGACAAACACTGAAGCTTTCTTT	CASSFGQTNTEAFF	many	TRBJ1-1	NA	TRBV7-9
TGTGCCAGCAGGTTCGGGCTTGCTGAGCAGTTCTTC	CASRFGLAEQFF	many	TRBJ2-1	NA	TRBV2
TGTGCCAGCAGTTCCTTAGCGGGGGGGCCGGGTACGCAGTATTTT	CASSSLAGGPGTQYF	many	TRBJ2-3	TRBD2	TRBV12-3/TRBV12-4
TGCAGCGTCCTGGGGGACAATGAGCAGTTCTTC	CSVLGDNEQFF	many	TRBJ2-1	NA	TRBV29-1
TGCAGCGTTGGCCGGGCCAAGGAACAGCCCCAGAATTTT	CSVGRAKEQPQNF	few	TRBJ1-5	NA	TRBV29-1
TGTGCCAGCAGCCCAGACAGGGACCCCTACGAGCAGTACTTC	CASSPDRDPYEQYF	many	TRBJ2-7	TRBD1	TRBV7-9
TGCGCCAGCAGCCAAGAGATACAGGGGGCTTGGGAAAAACTGTTTTTT	CASSQEIQGAWEKLFF	many	TRBJ1-4	TRBD1	TRBV4-1
TGTGCCAGCAGCTTAACTAGCGAGAGCTCCTACGAGCAGTACTTC	CASSLTSESSYEQYF	many	TRBJ2-7	TRBD2	TRBV5-5
TGCGCCAGCAGCCCAAACGAACAGGGTGACGAGCAGTACTTC	CASSPNEQGDEQYF	many	TRBJ2-7	NA	TRBV5-1
TGCAGTGCTAGGGGGGGGCTACAACAGTCCAGCGGGGAGCTGTTTTTT	CSARGGLQQSSGELFF	NA	TRBJ2-2	NA	TRBV20-1
TGCAGTGCCGCCTTAGCCAGCGGAGTCACAGATACGCAGTATTTT	CSAALASGVTDTQYF	many	TRBJ2-3	NA	TRBV20-1
TGCAGTGCTAGAGATCCCCGACCGCGCGAAAAACTGTTTTTT	CSARDPRPREKLFF	many	TRBJ1-4	NA	TRBV20-1
TGCAGCGTTGAATTGGGACAGGAAGTCAACTATGGCTACACCTTC	CSVELGQEVNYGYTF	many	TRBJ1-2	TRBD1	TRBV29-1
TGCGCCAGCAGCTTGGAGCCCCTTGGGGCGGGCACAGATACGCAGTATTTT	CASSLEPLGAGTDTQYF	many	TRBJ2-3	NA	TRBV5-1
TGTGCCAGCAGCCACGGACCGAGCTACGAGCAGTACTTC	CASSHGPSYEQYF	many	TRBJ2-7	NA	TRBV7-2
TGTGCCAGCAGCGGGGGGGGTCAGCCCCAGCATTTT	CASSGGGQPQHF	many	TRBJ1-5	NA	TRBV7-9
TGTGCCAGCAGCGGGGCCCCGCTGCTAGCGATGGCCGGGGAGCTGTTTTTT	CASSGAPLLAMAGELFF	many	TRBJ2-2	NA	TRBV9
TGTGCCAGCAGCAAACTGACCCAGGGGGGTAGTAATGAGCAGTTCTTC	CASSKLTQGGSNEQFF	many	TRBJ2-1	NA	TRBV6-2/TRBV6-3
TGTGCCAGCAGTTACACTAGCGGGGGGTACGAGCAGTACTTC	CASSYTSGGYEQYF	many	TRBJ2-7	TRBD2	TRBV6-6